This T cell receptor (beta chain) was recorded in a study of T cells in Graves' hyperthyroidism and ophthalmopathy (dated by TCRdb to 2018 to 2020). Study-wide context: Peripheral blood samples were taken at the time of initial diagnosis, prior to any treatment. To identify TCR V-J signatures that set the groups apart, the researchers used a discovery cohort of more than 95 patients, made up of roughly 40 with Graves' ophthalmopathy and 57 with stable Graves' hyperthyroidism. Prospective prediction of ophthalmopathy was tested in an independent validation cohort consisting of 18 to 20 hyperthyroidism patients and some 15 patients who later progressed to ophthalmopathy. The roughly 90 discovery patients were divided at random into training and test sets in a 7:3 ratio. Thyroid tissue and blood T-cell repertoires from six Graves' hyperthyroidism patients were also compared in the study. Once sampling was done, hyperthyroidism patients were given methimazole at a starting dose of 30 mg daily, whereas ophthalmopathy patients were given high-dose intravenous methylprednisolone. The paper describes TCR Vbeta CDR3 sequencing of around 130 peripheral blood samples, made up of about 40 ophthalmopathy patients, around 78 hyperthyroidism patients and 17 progressor patients. The paper as a whole reports these results and caveats: Most expanded thyroid clonotypes (frequency above 0.001) were also detected in blood, a finding suggesting that blood repertoires may reflect thyroid immune responses. In validation, the model predicted progression to ophthalmopathy with 55% to 71% sensitivity and roughly 72% specificity, a median of 6.5 months before onset. Sample size was not statistically predetermined, and investigators were not blinded to group allocation. A model built on a 13 V-J signature distinguished ophthalmopathy from stable hyperthyroidism, reaching around 88% sensitivity and around 82% specificity in cross-validation and 80%/75% in testing.

As to this clonotype: No antigen is known for it. No much larger clone exists at a distance of one base, and base qualities are not known.

The CDR3 covers 14 residues, taking in both the cysteine and the phenylalanine. Kept here is only the CDR3 DNA, which spans 42 bases and is read in frame from base 1. V is pared back by 3 bases and J by 7 bases, with 13 bases lying between the germline termini. For CDR1 and CDR2, the germline V gene lists SGHTA and FQGNSA. The TCR beta CDR3 regions were amplified from RNA transcripts. The TCR CDR3 was subjected to a first round of RT-PCR using the HTBI primer set and the Qiagen OneStep RT-PCR kit. Libraries were constructed in a second round of multiplex PCR, after which size selection and purification were carried out. Sequencing of the libraries was done on an Illumina HiSeq2000 using paired-end 100 bp reads. The paper's data handling went like this. Raw data were processed with SOAPnuke, discarding reads with adapters, uncalled bases, mean Phred below 15, or no exact constant-primer or identifier match. COPE v1.2.5 was used to merge high-quality paired reads, and clonotypes were defined as unique nucleotide sequences. MiTCR v1.1 was used to align the clonotypes against IMGT TRBV, TRBD and TRBJ reference segments. The analysis included only V-J combinations with a frequency above 0.0001, which together covered 99% to 99.2% of the repertoires. The TCS score was defined as the ratio of F50 (clonal expansion) to E x V (chaos), calculated using BLOSUM62-based TCRdist between CDR3 peptides within each V-J. Welch's t-statistics and random forest reduced 450 to 600 V-J features to about 13, which were used in a naive Bayes classifier (R e1071). Starting from the raw public reads, TCRdb applied fastp trimming at Q25, assembled clones with MiXCR and retained in-frame beta chains. Each record represents a unique CDR3 protein, reported with the most common genes and DNA among its rows. TCRdb's processing, not the authors' own work, is the source of the V and J calls. This sample comprises approximately 370,000 distinct CDR3 sequences, roughly 15% of them detected only once. Approximately 35% of the sample is taken by the ten largest.

Hyperthyroidism patients were newly diagnosed, with disease duration under 2 months, and aged 18 to 65 years. The study excluded patients with uncontrolled infections, other autoimmune diseases, pregnancy or lactation. Diagnoses relied on clinical symptoms, serum thyroxine and TRAb, thyroid ultrasound and orbital computed tomography. Blood from progressor patients was collected at the time of first diagnosis with hyperthyroidism, before any ophthalmopathy symptoms had appeared. Ficoll-Paque density gradient centrifugation was used to isolate PBMCs from around 10 ml of fresh peripheral blood. Progressor patients were initially diagnosed with Graves' hyperthyroidism and developed ophthalmopathy during follow-up. Total RNA was extracted using Trizol reagent, and RNA quality was assessed on an Agilent 2100 Bioanalyzer.

The sequence came from a young woman with Graves' hyperthyroidism that later progressed to Graves' ophthalmopathy. Input material: blood. The rearrangement joined TRBV7-2 to TRBJ1-5; perhaps TRBD1 is the D gene, with 6 bases matching. The CDR3 region has the sequence CASSLFQGRQPQHF. The DNA reads TGTGCCAGCAGCTTGTTTCAGGGGAGACAGCCCCAGCATTTT.